This T cell receptor (beta chain) originates from a study of blood T cell repertoires in COVID-19. In the source study's methods: Reference gene primer amplification yielded estimated nucleated cell counts. The protocol was immunoSEQ multiplex PCR, while the TCRdb copy is restricted to in-frame clones and leaves out a portion. That table gives V, J and clone size, and the DNA gave D and trimming. The sample shows 90,000 to 150,000 clones, more than 70% of them seen only once. The CDR3 loop spans 15 amino acids. With 4 bases clipped from V and 4 bases from J, the junction kept 5 bases outside the gene matches. CDR1 and CDR2 (germline): SGHAT, FQNNGV. This clone was seen only a few times.

The source material was peripheral blood. The rearrangement links TRBV11-2 to TRBJ1-3, with TRBD1 matching over 9 bases. The clonotype comes from a human donor in a cohort sampled during active COVID-19. The CDR3 reads CASSSGTGYGNTIYF. For the CDR3, the DNA is TGTGCCAGCAGCTCCGGGACAGGGTACGGAAACACCATATATTTT.